These T cell receptor beta chains were read from a single sample in a study of patients and donors after allogeneic stem cell transplantation. TCRdb passed the RT-PCR reads through MiXCR, listing each CDR3 protein once. The table lists some 960,000 distinct CDR3 sequences, 18% of them singletons. Sequenced sample: blood, either unsorted or a sorted T cell fraction (not recorded which). These receptors were taken from a human donor who was either an allogeneic HSCT recipient or a stem cell or donor lymphocyte infusion donor (not recorded which). It is not recorded whose cells these are; they may come from a transplant donor. CDR3s include the opening cysteine and the closing phenylalanine or tryptophan. A D gene is named only where the DNA matches it firmly. Some rows mark clone size as missing; the rest say once, few, many or name a class of expanded clone.

TRBD2	15	TRBV20-1	TRBJ2-5	few	CSASKAGVRRETQYF	TGCAGTGCTAGTAAGGCGGGAGTAAGGCGGGAGACCCAGTACTTC
.	16	TRBV20-1	TRBJ1-5	.	CSARDRVGAGDQPQHF	TGCAGTGCTAGAGATCGCGTTGGGGCAGGGGATCAGCCCCAGCATTTT
TRBD1	17	TRBV6-1	TRBJ2-7	few	CASSPLQGGRRSYEQYF	TGTGCCAGCAGCCCCTTACAGGGGGGCCGACGGTCCTACGAGCAGTACTTC
.	13	TRBV3-1	TRBJ1-2	.	CASSQVGKSGYTF	TGTGCCAGCAGCCAAGTGGGGAAAAGTGGCTACACCTTC
.	17	TRBV4-3	TRBJ2-3	.	CASSQDRAGALWDTQYF	TGCGCCAGCAGCCAAGATAGGGCGGGGGCCCTCTGGGATACGCAGTATTTT
TRBD1	14	TRBV3-1	TRBJ2-5	few	CASSQGIQGETQYF	TGTGCCAGCAGCCAAGGAATACAGGGGGAGACCCAGTACTTC
TRBD1	17	TRBV4-1	TRBJ2-2	once	CASSRQPGQKNTGELFF	TGCGCCAGCAGCCGGCAGCCGGGACAGAAGAACACCGGGGAGCTGTTTTTT
TRBD2	17	TRBV4-1	TRBJ2-3	few	CASSHEGSGRETDTQYF	TGCGCCAGCAGCCACGAAGGAAGCGGGAGGGAAACAGATACGCAGTATTTT
.	16	TRBV4-2	TRBJ1-1	few	CASSQVGAALNTEAFF	TGTGCCAGCAGCCAAGTAGGGGCGGCTTTGAACACTGAAGCTTTCTTT
.	13	TRBV5-1	TRBJ2-1	many	CASRDLDGYEQFF	TGCGCCAGCCGGGACTTAGATGGCTATGAGCAGTTCTTC
TRBD1	14	TRBV5-1	TRBJ2-2	few	CASTTPGQTGELFF	TGCGCCAGCACCACGCCGGGACAGACCGGGGAGCTGTTTTTT
TRBD1	16	TRBV5-6	TRBJ1-1	.	CASSWGQGTLNTEAFF	TGTGCCAGCAGCTGGGGACAGGGGACGTTGAACACTGAAGCTTTCTTT
TRBD2	16	TRBV4-2	TRBJ2-7	.	CASSQATSGSMYEQNF	TGTGCCAGCAGCCAAGCGACTAGCGGGAGTATGTACGAGCAGAACTTC
.	13	TRBV11-2	TRBJ2-7	few	CASSSWGDNEQYF	TGTGCCAGCAGCTCGTGGGGGGACAACGAGCAGTACTTC
.	14	TRBV2	TRBJ2-7	.	CATSGRGHTYEQYF	TGTGCCACCTCAGGGAGGGGGCACACCTACGAGCAGTACTTC
.	15	TRBV12-3/TRBV12-4	TRBJ2-2	many	CASSSLTTNTGELFF	TGTGCCAGCAGTTCCCTGACTACCAACACCGGGGAGCTGTTTTTT
.	13	TRBV20-1	TRBJ2-2	few	CSARGPNTGELFF	TGCAGTGCCAGGGGCCCGAACACCGGGGAGCTGTTTTTT
TRBD2	15	TRBV7-9	TRBJ2-7	.	CASSPGLADYYEQYF	TGTGCCAGCAGCCCCGGACTAGCGGACTATTACGAGCAGTACTTC
TRBD1	13	TRBV2	TRBJ1-2	.	CASRRDREGGYTF	TGTGCCAGCAGAAGGGACAGGGAGGGAGGCTACACCTTC
TRBD1	15	TRBV5-1	TRBJ1-6	.	CASSLGQGYSSPLHF	TGCGCCAGCAGCTTGGGACAGGGGTATTCTTCACCCCTCCACTTT